Reported below is one T cell receptor beta chain. This clonotype was seen a handful of times. There is no known antigen for this receptor. No base-level quality is on record; no much larger clone is a single base apart. The germline V gene gives CDR1 as KGHSH and CDR2 as LQKENI. Including cysteine and phenylalanine, the CDR3 has 16 amino acids. Only CDR3 DNA remains: 48 bases, in frame from the first base. V and J are truncated by 0 bases and 1 base respectively, leaving an intervening sequence of 10 bases. Libraries were constructed by 5' RACE. The ligated cDNA was amplified in four rounds of PCR with nested alpha and beta constant region primers together with the SP2 primer. For the blood and skin samples, reverse transcription of TCR RNA was done with SuperScript IV along with alpha and beta constant region primers. An oligonucleotide carrying the Illumina SP2 primer and a UMI was ligated to the cDNA 3' end using T4 RNA ligase 1. To prevent hairpin formation, the 12-nucleotide UMI was made up of two random hexamers with an eight-base spacer between them. TCR alpha and beta chain libraries were processed separately from the second PCR onward, with dual indexing for multiplexing. After pooling, the indexed libraries were analyzed by capillary electrophoresis and sequenced on either an Illumina MiSeq or NextSeq. To boost base diversity and improve cluster recognition, PhiX DNA at about 4.5-8% was spiked into the libraries. The original methods were these. Demultiplexor took UMIs from read 2, joined the UMIs to the TCR sequence from read 1, and separated reads according to sample indices. V and J genes and V-J junctions were identified by Decombinator, and each TCR was assigned a five-part identifier that included V and J deletions. Collapsinator used UMIs to correct sequencing errors and PCR amplification heterogeneity, yielding UMI-based abundance per TCR. CDR3Translator turned identifiers into nucleotide sequence, translated the nucleotide sequence into amino acids, and pulled out CDR3 regions based on terminal motifs. After normalization to the amount of input RNA, the error-corrected alpha and beta TCR counts from blood and from skin were compared. Clones were called with MiXCR by TCRdb after fastp trimmed the public reads at Q25, and only in-frame beta chains were retained. Entries are consolidated by CDR3 protein sequence, retaining the most common genes and DNA. TCRdb's processing, not the authors' own work, is the source of the V and J calls. This sample lists 56,000 or so distinct CDR3 sequences; 7.6% were detected once. The biggest ten clones account for approximately 10% of the sample.

The study described a robust, sensitive protocol for amplifying, sequencing and analyzing TCRs, using 3' ligation of a UMI-containing oligonucleotide to TCR cDNA. For whole blood analysis, 2.5 ml of peripheral blood was collected from healthy adult volunteers into Tempus tubes, and RNA was extracted following the manufacturer's instructions. Before reverse transcription, total RNA that had not been cell sorted was treated with RQ1 DNase, with a target input of about 1 to 1000 ng. Libraries were prepared from skin biopsies and whole blood so that pipeline robustness could be tested in samples in which T cells form a minority population. The data originate from a study of naive and memory T cell subsets (dated by TCRdb to the late 2010s). Background for the entire study: The figure summarizing the skin biopsy and whole blood samples listed 10 or so blood donors, 7 tuberculin skin test biopsies and 3 saline control biopsies. Usually PCR2 was run as a SYBR Green qPCR and stopped at a set threshold, although low-input samples could use end-point PCR (roughly 6 cycles) instead. The paper's findings and limits, for the study overall: The RNA-based method was acknowledged as potentially sensitive to TCR transcript changes with T cell activation and differentiation.

Recombination joined TRBV18 with TRBJ2-1, with the D gene uncertain. The receptor was isolated from a female donor in good health. The CDR3 reads CASSPPQVPSYNEQFF. The nucleotide sequence reads as follows: TGTGCCAGCTCACCACCTCAGGTTCCGTCCTACAATGAGCAGTTCTTC. Supplemented by the reference TRBV18 and TRBJ2-1 proteins around the CDR3, the complete variable domain is NAGVMQNPRHLVRRRGQEARLRCSPMKGHSHVYWYRQLPEEGLKFMVYLQKENIIDESGMPKERFSAEFPKEGPSILRIQQVVRGDSAAYFCASSPPQVPSYNEQFFGPGTRLTVL.